The entry below describes one T cell receptor (beta chain). This record belongs to a study of control samples from healthy donors and cancer patients. Some clones are missing from TCRdb's copy, which holds only in-frame ones; the method was immunoSEQ multiplex PCR. The sample yields over 85,000 clones, just over 90% seen once. Sequences were obtained from blood. The sequence was obtained from a woman in her 30s in good health.

CDR3 in DNA: TGCGCCAGCAGCTTGGATCTAGGCGTAAATTCACCCCTCCACTTT. Translated: CASSLDLGVNSPLHF. V gene TRBV5-1 combines with J gene TRBJ1-6, with D uncertain. This CDR3 is 15 amino acids long. Trimming stripped 0 bases from V and 7 bases from J, with 11 bases between. Germline-derived CDR1 and CDR2 are SGHRS and YFSETQ.